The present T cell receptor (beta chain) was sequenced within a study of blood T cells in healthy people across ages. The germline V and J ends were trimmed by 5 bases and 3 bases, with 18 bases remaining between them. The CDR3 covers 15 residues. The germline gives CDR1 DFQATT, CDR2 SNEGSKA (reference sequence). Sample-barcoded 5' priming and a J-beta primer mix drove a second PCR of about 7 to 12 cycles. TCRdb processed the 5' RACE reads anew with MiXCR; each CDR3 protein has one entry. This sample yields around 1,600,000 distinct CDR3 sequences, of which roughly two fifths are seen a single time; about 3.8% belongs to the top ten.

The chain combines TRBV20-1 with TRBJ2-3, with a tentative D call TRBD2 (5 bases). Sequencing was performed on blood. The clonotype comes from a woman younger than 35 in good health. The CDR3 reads CSAPTGSLVTDTQYF. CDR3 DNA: TGCAGTGCTCCCACGGGGTCGCTGGTTACAGATACGCAGTATTTT.